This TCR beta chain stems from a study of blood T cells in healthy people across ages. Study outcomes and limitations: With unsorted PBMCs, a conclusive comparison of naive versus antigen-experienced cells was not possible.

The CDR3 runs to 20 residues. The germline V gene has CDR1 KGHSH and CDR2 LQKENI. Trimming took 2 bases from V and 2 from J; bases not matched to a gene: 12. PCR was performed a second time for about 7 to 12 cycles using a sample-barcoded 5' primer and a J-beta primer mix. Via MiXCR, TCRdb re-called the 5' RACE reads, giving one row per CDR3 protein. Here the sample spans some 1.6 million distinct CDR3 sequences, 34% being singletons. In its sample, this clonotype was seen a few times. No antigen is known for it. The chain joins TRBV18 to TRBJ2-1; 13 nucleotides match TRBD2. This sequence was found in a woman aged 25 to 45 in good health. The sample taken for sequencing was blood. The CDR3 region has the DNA TGTGCCAGCTCACCATTTAGAGGACTAGCGGGAGAGGGAACCTACAATGAGCAGTTCTTC. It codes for CASSPFRGLAGEGTYNEQFF.